This TCR beta chain was recovered during a study of cytomegalovirus exposure and HLA in healthy donors. V dropped 3 bases and J dropped 4 bases, with 13 bases sitting between them. CDR1 and CDR2 (germline): SGDLS, YYNGEE. This CDR3 contains 14 residues. General study findings and limits: Rare TCR sequences predominated, though certain public TCRs were found in many donors.

Only in-frame clones appear in the TCRdb table, and some are missing; sequencing was by immunoSEQ multiplex PCR. The repertoire holds about 150,000 clones, with roughly four fifths as singletons. A note on this clone: Antigen specificity is unknown.

The V and J genes are TRBV9 and TRBJ1-1, with D possibly being TRBD1 (5 bases). The sequence derives from a man aged 25-45 years in good health and CMV-seropositive. Sequenced input: PBMCs. This CDR3 is CASSAARRGTEAFF. The DNA of the CDR3 is TGTGCCAGCAGCGCCGCTCGGAGGGGCACTGAAGCTTTCTTT.